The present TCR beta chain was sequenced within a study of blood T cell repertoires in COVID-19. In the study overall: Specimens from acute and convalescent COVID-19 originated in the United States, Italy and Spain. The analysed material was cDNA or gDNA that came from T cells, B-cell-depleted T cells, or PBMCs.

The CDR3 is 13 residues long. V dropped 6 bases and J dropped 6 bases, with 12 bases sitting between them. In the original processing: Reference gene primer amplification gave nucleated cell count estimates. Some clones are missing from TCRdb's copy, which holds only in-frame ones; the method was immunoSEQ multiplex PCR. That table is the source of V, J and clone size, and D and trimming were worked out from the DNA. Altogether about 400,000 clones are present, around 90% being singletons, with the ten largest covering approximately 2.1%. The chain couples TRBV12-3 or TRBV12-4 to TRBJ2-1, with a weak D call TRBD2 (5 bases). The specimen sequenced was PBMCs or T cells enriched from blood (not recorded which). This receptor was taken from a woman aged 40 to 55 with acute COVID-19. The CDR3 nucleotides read TGTGCCAGCAGAAGGACTGTCGGCAATGAGCAGTTCTTC. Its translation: CASRRTVGNEQFF.